This paragraph reports one T cell receptor beta chain. Within the sample, other DNA sequences also encode this same CDR3. These data come from a study of Ad26.COV2.S vaccination and SARS-CoV-2 variants. Germline CDR1 MNHEY, CDR2 SVGEGT. V was clipped by 2 bases and J by 8 bases, with 6 bases between them. The CDR3 extends over 11 amino acids. Method: immunoSEQ multiplex PCR; TCRdb's copy keeps in-frame clones and lacks some. Counted here are about 350,000 clones, about 91% occurring once; the ten biggest clones make up roughly 3.9%. The sequences come from peripheral blood, collected after recovery from COVID-19. The sequence derives from a human donor who had recovered from COVID-19. The rearrangement uses TRBV6-2 or TRBV6-3 and TRBJ1-1; D ambiguous. The CDR3 loop is CASSYPGEAFF. In DNA form, the CDR3 reads TGTGCCAGCAGTTACCCTGGGGAAGCTTTCTTT.